This T cell receptor (beta chain) was recorded in a study of identical twins. General study findings and limits: The degree of excess twin sharing was weaker in beta out-of-frame sequences.

TCRdb re-analysed the 5' RACE reads in MiXCR, keeping a single row per CDR3 protein. This table holds 1.5 million to 2 million distinct CDR3 sequences, about 32% found once. This clonotype was seen more than once but under ten times. Its antigen is currently unknown. The sequencing sample was made of cord blood. The sequence was obtained from a newborn girl in good health.

CDR3 sequence: CASSAVSSSSEGETQYF. In nucleotides, the CDR3 is TGTGCCAGCAGTGCGGTCTCTAGCTCCTCGGAGGGGGAGACCCAGTACTTC. The V call is TRBV2, the J call TRBJ2-5; D is possibly TRBD2 (6 bases). Germline V gene sequence: CDR1 SNHLY, CDR2 FYNNEI. The CDR3 is made up of 17 amino acids. V was clipped by 4 bases and J by 5 bases, with 23 bases between them.